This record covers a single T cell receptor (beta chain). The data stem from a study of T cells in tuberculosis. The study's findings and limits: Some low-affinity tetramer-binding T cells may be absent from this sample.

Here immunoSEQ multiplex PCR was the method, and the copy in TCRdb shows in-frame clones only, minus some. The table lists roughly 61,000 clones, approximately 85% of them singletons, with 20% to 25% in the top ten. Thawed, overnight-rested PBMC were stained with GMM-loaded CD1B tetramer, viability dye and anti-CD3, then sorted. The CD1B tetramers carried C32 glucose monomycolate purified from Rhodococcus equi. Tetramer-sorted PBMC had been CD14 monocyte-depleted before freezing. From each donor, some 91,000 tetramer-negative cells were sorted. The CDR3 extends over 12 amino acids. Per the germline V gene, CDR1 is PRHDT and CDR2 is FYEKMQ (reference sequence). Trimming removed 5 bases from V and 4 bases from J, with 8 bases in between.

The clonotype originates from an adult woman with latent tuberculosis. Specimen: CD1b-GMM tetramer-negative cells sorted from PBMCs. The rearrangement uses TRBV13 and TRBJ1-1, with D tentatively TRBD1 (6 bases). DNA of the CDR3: TGTGCCAGCAGCCCACAGGGCACTGAAGCTTTCTTT. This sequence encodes CASSPQGTEAFF.